Each of the 10 T cell receptor beta chains below was sequenced from the same sample in a study of Graves' ophthalmopathy and Graves' hyperthyroidism. Amplification targeted the TCR beta CDR3 regions, with RNA transcripts as the source material. The workflow started with a first-round RT-PCR run with HTBI primers and then moved on to a second-round multiplex PCR. TCRdb redid the calling of the multiplex PCR reads with MiXCR, one entry per CDR3 protein. This sample has roughly 350,000 distinct CDR3 sequences; 15% to 20% occur once, and the top ten carry roughly 2.3%. Source material: peripheral blood. Receptors originate from an adult woman with stable Graves' hyperthyroidism.

The chain carries TRBV12-3 or TRBV12-4 and TRBJ1-2; D may be TRBD1 (5 bases). The V end was cut by 5 bases, the J end by 4 bases, with 23 bases between. This CDR3 is 17 amino acids long. In nucleotides, the CDR3 is TGTGCCAGCAGTCTGGACGTAGGGGCAGGATGGGCCTATGGCTACACCTTC. Amino acid sequence: CASSLDVGAGWAYGYTF.

This clonotype has at least ten counts. The chain employs TRBV7-9 and TRBJ1-2; D is ambiguous. Germline assignment: CDR1 SEHNR and CDR2 FQNEAQ (reference sequence). The CDR3 is 15 residues long. The V end lost 1 base, the J end lost 6 bases, and 15 bases lay between the germline ends. The CDR3, as DNA: TGTGCCAGCAGCTTAGAGGCGGACGAAGACAATGGCTACACCTTC. This codes for CASSLEADEDNGYTF.

In its sample, this clonotype was seen many times. The chain is built from TRBV4-3 and TRBJ1-2; possibly TRBD1 for D (6 bases). CDR3 size: 15 residues. The ends were cut back, 3 bases at V and 8 bases at J, with 19 bases in the middle. From germline, CDR1 is LGHNA and CDR2 YSLEER. The CDR3 protein is CASSQWLDSSWGYTF. The CDR3 nucleotides read TGCGCCAGCAGCCAGTGGTTGGACAGTTCTTGGGGCTACACCTTC.

With regard to this clonotype: An end of the junction does not agree with germline; a read error may underlie this. This chain links TRBV28 with TRBJ2-2; D gene ambiguous. Germline lookup yields CDR1 MDHEN and CDR2 SYDVKM. This CDR3 has 13 residues. CDR3 sequence: CACSLLWAGELFF. As DNA, the CDR3 is TGTGCCTGCAGTTTATTATGGGCCGGGGAGCTGTTTTTT. The full variable domain, completed using reference TRBV28 and TRBJ2-2, is DVKVTQSSRYLVKRTGEKVFLECVQDMDHENMFWYRQDPGLGLRLIYFSYDVKMKEKGDIPEGYSVSREKKERFSLILESASTNQTSMYLCACSLLWAGELFFGEGSRLTVL.

This clonotype was detected many times. The genes are TRBV5-1 and TRBJ1-6; D remains unclear. The CDR3 extends over 14 amino acids. Trimming took off 0 bases at V and 8 bases at J, with 9 bases between the two ends. CDR1 is SGHRS and CDR2 is YFSETQ in the germline V gene. The CDR3 nucleotides are TGCGCCAGCAGCTTGGAAGGGTGGGATTCACCCCTCCACTTT. Protein product: CASSLEGWDSPLHF.

This clonotype was observed many times. A much larger clone differs by one base, so this may be a read error. This chain uses TRBV6-5 with TRBJ2-4; tentative D call: TRBD2 (6 bases). Germline lookup yields CDR1 MNHEY and CDR2 SVGAGI. The CDR3 is 21 residues long. The CDR3: CASSYPGSGSRRIIAKNIKYF. The CDR3 nucleotides read TGTGCCAGCAGTTACCCCGGGAGTGGGTCCCGTCGGATCATAGCCAAAAACATTAAGTACTTC.

A remark on this clonotype: No conserved phenylalanine or tryptophan is present at the end of the CDR3, so a read error is the likely explanation. The chain combines TRBV6-1 with TRBJ1-2; TRBD1 matches 8 bases. The CDR3 covers 15 residues. Germline V gene data show CDR1 as MNHNS and CDR2 as SASEGT. V lost 6 bases, J lost 2 bases, and 8 bases stayed unmatched. As DNA, the CDR3 is TGTGCCAGCAGCGCTCAGGGGGCGAGAAACTATGGCTACACCCTC. It is translated as CASSAQGARNYGYTL.

This clonotype was observed many times. The chain couples TRBV10-1 to TRBJ2-2; maybe TRBD2 (5 bases). Trimming cost V 4 bases and J 3 bases, with 18 bases left between them. CDR3 length: 17 amino acids. Germline values: CDR1 WNHNN, CDR2 SYGVQD (reference sequence). The CDR3 DNA is TGCGCCAGCAGTGGGGCCCGGGATGGAATGGACACCGGGGAGCTGTTTTTT. Translating gives CASSGARDGMDTGELFF.

J is TRBJ2-7 and V is TRBV5-1, with 10 bases identical to TRBD2. Germline values: CDR1 SGHRS, CDR2 YFSETQ. The ends lost 1 base at V and 4 bases at J; junction bases unmatched: 2. The CDR3 covers 14 residues. This CDR3 is CASSLTSGMYEQYF. DNA for the CDR3: TGCGCCAGCAGCTTGACTAGCGGGATGTACGAGCAGTACTTC. Complete variable domain (other parts from reference TRBV5-1 and TRBJ2-7): KAGVTQTPRYLIKTRGQQVTLSCSPISGHRSVSWYQQTPGQGLQFLFEYFSETQRNKGNFPGRFSGRQFSNSRSEMNVSTLELGDSALYLCASSLTSGMYEQYFGPGTRLTVT.

This clonotype was observed many times. The rearrangement uses TRBV6-5 and TRBJ2-7; D may be TRBD2 (7 bases). The ends were cut back, 0 bases at V and 6 bases at J, with 18 bases in the middle. Germline-derived CDR1 and CDR2 are MNHEY and SVGAGI. CDR3 length: 16 amino acids. CDR3 sequence: CASSYSTSGGGREQYF. CDR3 bases: TGTGCCAGCAGTTACTCGACCTCGGGGGGCGGGCGCGAGCAGTACTTC.